One sample yielded the 8 T cell receptor beta chains listed below, sequenced in a study of blood T cells in healthy people across ages. PCR was performed a second time for about 7 to 11 cycles using a sample-barcoded 5' primer and a J-beta primer mix. TCRdb ran MiXCR on the 5' RACE reads and lists one entry per CDR3 protein. The data contain roughly 1.9 million distinct CDR3 sequences, about 39% of them singletons. The specimen was blood. The receptors derive from a human donor in good health.

The CDR3 loop reads CASSLARDVGAFF. CDR3 nucleotide sequence: TGTGCCAGCAGCTTAGCCAGGGACGTGGGGGCTTTCTTT. The rearrangement joins TRBV7-2 to TRBJ1-1, with a tentative D call TRBD1 (5 bases). Germline lookup yields CDR1 SGHTA and CDR2 FQGNSA. Deletions cut 0 bases from V and 11 bases from J, with 13 bases between. This CDR3 is 13 amino acids long.

The chain is built from TRBV15 and TRBJ1-4; D gene uncertain. V shed 3 bases and J shed 5 bases, with 16 bases lying between them. The CDR3 totals 16 residues. Germline CDR1 LNHNV, CDR2 YYDKDF (reference sequence). CDR3 sequence reads: CATSRDVLAANEKLFF. The DNA of the CDR3 is TGTGCCACCAGCAGGGATGTCCTAGCCGCGAATGAAAAACTGTTTTTT.

This chain connects TRBV7-9 to TRBJ1-1; D not certain. The germline gives CDR1 SEHNR, CDR2 FQNEAQ (reference sequence). The CDR3 sequence is 16 residues long. V shed 5 bases and J shed 4 bases, with 20 bases lying between them. In DNA, the CDR3 is TGTGCCAGCAGCCCTTTCTGGATGGGGATGAGCACTGAAGCTTTCTTT. Translated, it gives CASSPFWMGMSTEAFF.

This clonotype appeared a few times. J is TRBJ2-2 and V is TRBV4-2; D might be TRBD2 (7 bases). V gave up 0 bases and J gave up 5 bases, with 13 bases separating them. The CDR3 covers 16 residues. Germline CDR1 LGHNA, CDR2 YNFKEQ. In nucleotides, the CDR3 is TGTGCCAGCAGCCAAGAGGTGGGGGGGCAAACCGGGGAGCTGTTTTTT. This encodes CASSQEVGGQTGELFF.

This clonotype appeared a few times. The chain is built from TRBV4-1 and TRBJ2-3, with TRBD2 matching over 7 bases. The CDR3 runs to 14 residues. V was pared by 11 bases and J by 8 bases, with 16 bases of the junction left unmatched. Per germline, CDR1 MGHRA and CDR2 YSYEKL. The CDR3 coding sequence is TGCGCCGGCCGAGAAAACTTGGGGAGGGGTACGCAGTATTTT. It specifies CAGRENLGRGTQYF.

This clonotype showed up just a few times. The CDR3 bases are TGCGCCAGCAGCTTGGCCGGGACACCTCAAGAGACCCAGTACTTC. Translated: CASSLAGTPQETQYF. The chain uses TRBV5-1 and TRBJ2-5; TRBD1 is a possible D gene (6 bases). The CDR3 covers 15 residues. Germline V gives CDR1 SGHRS, CDR2 YFSETQ. Trimming took 0 bases from V and 2 from J, leaving 11 bases between them.

This clonotype has at least ten counts. The chain carries TRBV29-1 and TRBJ2-3; D may be TRBD2 (5 bases). CDR3 length: 12 residues. V shed 7 bases and J shed 6 bases, with 14 bases lying between them. The germline V gene has CDR1 SQVTM and CDR2 ANQGSEA. Here the CDR3 reads CSDSPRGDTQYF. The CDR3, as DNA: TGCAGCGACTCACCCCGCGGGGATACGCAGTATTTT.

This CDR3 reads CSVEIGQLAFF. The CDR3 DNA reads TGCAGCGTTGAAATTGGACAGTTGGCTTTCTTT. This chain joins TRBV29-1 and TRBJ1-1, with a weak D call TRBD1 (6 bases). V lost 2 bases and J 11 bases, leaving 12 bases between the germline ends. CDR1 and CDR2 from the germline V gene are SQVTM and ANQGSEA. This CDR3 has 11 residues.